This T cell receptor beta chain is drawn from a study of OX40 agonist ivuxolimab in advanced cancers. Germline loops: CDR1 MNHNY, CDR2 SVGAGI (reference sequence). The CDR3 runs to 16 residues. V lost 2 bases, J lost 3 bases, and 14 bases lay in between. Sequenced by immunoSEQ multiplex PCR; TCRdb stores in-frame clones only, minus some. The repertoire holds about 26,000 clones, with approximately 86% as singletons. The sample in question was CD4+ or CD8+ T cells sorted from blood, obtained in a trial of the OX40 agonist ivuxolimab. The sequence was obtained from an adult with an advanced solid tumor such as melanoma, head and neck, liver or kidney cancer. The chain carries TRBV6-6 and TRBJ2-1; TRBD2 is a possible D gene (5 bases). DNA for the CDR3: TGTGCCAGCAGTTACCCCGCAGCGGCCCTCTACAATGAGCAGTTCTTC. Amino acid sequence: CASSYPAAALYNEQFF.